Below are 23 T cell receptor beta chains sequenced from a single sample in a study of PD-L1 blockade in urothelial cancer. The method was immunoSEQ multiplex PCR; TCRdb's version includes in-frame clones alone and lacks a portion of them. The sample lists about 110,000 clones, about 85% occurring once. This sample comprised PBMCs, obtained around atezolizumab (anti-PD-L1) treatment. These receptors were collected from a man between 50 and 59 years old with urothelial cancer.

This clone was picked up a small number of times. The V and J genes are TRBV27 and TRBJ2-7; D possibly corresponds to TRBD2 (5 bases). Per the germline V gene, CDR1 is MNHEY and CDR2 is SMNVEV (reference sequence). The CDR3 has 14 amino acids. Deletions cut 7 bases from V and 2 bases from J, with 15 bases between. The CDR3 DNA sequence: TGTGCCAGCAAATCTCGGGAAGGGCCCTACGAGCAGTACTTC. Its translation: CASKSREGPYEQYF.

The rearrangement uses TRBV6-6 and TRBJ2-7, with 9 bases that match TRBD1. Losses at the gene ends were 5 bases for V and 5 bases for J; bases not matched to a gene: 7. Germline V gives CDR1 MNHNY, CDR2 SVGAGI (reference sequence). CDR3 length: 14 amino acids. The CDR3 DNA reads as TGTGCCAGCAGTCATTGGGACAGGGACAACGAGCAGTACTTC. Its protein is CASSHWDRDNEQYF.

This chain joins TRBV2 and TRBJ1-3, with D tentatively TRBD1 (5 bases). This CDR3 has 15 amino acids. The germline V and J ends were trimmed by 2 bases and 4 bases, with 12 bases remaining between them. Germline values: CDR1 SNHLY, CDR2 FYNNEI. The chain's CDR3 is CASSEQGRLGNTIYF. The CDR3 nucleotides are TGTGCCAGCAGTGAACAGGGAAGATTGGGAAACACCATATATTTT.

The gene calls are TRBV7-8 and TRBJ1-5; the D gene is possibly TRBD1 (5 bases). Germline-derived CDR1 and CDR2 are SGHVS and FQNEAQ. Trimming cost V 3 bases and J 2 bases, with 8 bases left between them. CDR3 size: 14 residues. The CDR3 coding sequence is TGTGCCAGCAGCTTCCAGGGCGGCAATCAGCCCCAGCATTTT. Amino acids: CASSFQGGNQPQHF. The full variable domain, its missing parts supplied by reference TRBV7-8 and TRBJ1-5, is GAGVSQSPRYKVAKRGQDVALRCDPISGHVSLFWYQQALGQGPEFLTYFQNEAQLDKSGLPSDRFFAERPEGSVSTLKIQRTQQEDSAVYLCASSFQGGNQPQHFGDGTRLSIL.

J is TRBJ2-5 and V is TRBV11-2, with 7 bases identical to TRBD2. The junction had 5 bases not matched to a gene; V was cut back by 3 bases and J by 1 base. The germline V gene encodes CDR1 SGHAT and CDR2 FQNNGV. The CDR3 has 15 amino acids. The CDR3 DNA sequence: TGTGCCAGCAGCTTCAGCGGGAATTTCCAAGAGACCCAGTACTTC. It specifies CASSFSGNFQETQYF.

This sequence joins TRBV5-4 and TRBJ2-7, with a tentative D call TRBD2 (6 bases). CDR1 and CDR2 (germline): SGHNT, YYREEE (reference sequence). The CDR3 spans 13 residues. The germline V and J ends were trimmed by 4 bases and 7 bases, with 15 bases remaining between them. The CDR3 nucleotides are TGTGCCAGCAGCCGGGACTTCCTAGGAGAGCAGTACTTC. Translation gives CASSRDFLGEQYF.

The chain's CDR3 is CASSQALTGAGYNEQFF. CDR3 bases: TGCGCCAGCAGCCAAGCCCTGACAGGGGCGGGATACAATGAGCAGTTCTTC. V and J are TRBV4-1 and TRBJ2-1, with 8 bases lining up with TRBD1. CDR3 length: 17 amino acids. CDR1 and CDR2 (germline): MGHRA, YSYEKL. Trimming cost V 1 base and J 4 bases; bases outside gene matches: 9.

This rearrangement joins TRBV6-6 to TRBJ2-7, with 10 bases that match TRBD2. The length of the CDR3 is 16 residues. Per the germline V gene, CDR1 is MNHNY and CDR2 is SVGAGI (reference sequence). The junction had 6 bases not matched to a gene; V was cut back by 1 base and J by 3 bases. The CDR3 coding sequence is TGTGCCAGCAGTTACTTTCTAGCGGGAGCCGGCTACGAGCAGTACTTC. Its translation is CASSYFLAGAGYEQYF.

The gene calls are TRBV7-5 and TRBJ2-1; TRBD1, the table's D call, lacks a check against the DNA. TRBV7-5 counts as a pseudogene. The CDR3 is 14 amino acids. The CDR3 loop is CARSPQGINNEQFF. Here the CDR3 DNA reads TGTGCCAGAAGCCCACAGGGAATTAACAATGAGCAGTTCTTC.

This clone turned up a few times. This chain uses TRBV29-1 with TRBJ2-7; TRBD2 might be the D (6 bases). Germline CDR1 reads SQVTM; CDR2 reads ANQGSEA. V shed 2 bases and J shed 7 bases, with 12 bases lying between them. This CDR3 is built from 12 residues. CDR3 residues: CSVELSGTEQYF. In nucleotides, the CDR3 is TGCAGCGTTGAATTATCGGGGACTGAGCAGTACTTC.

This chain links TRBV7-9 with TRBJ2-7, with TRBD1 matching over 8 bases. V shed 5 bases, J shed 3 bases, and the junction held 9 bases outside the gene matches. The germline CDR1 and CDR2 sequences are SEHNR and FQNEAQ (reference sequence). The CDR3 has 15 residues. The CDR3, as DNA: TGTGCCAGCAGCACAGGGCAGGGGGCTCTCTACGAGCAGTACTTC. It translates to CASSTGQGALYEQYF.

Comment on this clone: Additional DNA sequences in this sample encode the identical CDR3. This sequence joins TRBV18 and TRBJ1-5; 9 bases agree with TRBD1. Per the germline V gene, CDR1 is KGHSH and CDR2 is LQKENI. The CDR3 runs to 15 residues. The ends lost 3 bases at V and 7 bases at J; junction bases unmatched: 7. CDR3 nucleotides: TGTGCCAGCTCACCGAGGACAGGGGAGATACAGCCCCAGCATTTT. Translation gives CASSPRTGEIQPQHF.

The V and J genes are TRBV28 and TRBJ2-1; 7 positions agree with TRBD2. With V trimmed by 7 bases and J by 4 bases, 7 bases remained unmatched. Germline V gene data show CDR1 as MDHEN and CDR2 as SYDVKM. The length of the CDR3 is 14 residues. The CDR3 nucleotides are TGTGCCAGCACCGGGACTACCAGATACAATGAGCAGTTCTTC. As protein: CASTGTTRYNEQFF.

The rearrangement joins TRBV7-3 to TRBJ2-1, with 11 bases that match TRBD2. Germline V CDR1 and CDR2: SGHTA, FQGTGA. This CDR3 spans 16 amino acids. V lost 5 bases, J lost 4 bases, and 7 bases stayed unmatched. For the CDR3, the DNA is TGTGCCAGCAGCATTCAAGGGACTAGCGGATACAATGAGCAGTTCTTC. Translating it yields CASSIQGTSGYNEQFF.

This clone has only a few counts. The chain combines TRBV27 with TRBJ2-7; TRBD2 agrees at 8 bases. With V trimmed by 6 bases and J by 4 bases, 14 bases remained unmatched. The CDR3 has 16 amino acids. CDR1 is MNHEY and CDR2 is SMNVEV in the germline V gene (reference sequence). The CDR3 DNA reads TGTGCCAGCAGCTCGTCCTGGGGGGCGGGAGGTTACGAGCAGTACTTC. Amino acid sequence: CASSSSWGAGGYEQYF.

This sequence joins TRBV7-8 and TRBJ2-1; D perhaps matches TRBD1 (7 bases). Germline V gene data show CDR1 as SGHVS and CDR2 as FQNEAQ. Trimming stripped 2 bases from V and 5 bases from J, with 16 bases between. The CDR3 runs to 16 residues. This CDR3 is CASSLRRGTGDNEQFF. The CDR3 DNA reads TGTGCCAGCAGCTTAAGGCGGGGAACAGGGGACAATGAGCAGTTCTTC.

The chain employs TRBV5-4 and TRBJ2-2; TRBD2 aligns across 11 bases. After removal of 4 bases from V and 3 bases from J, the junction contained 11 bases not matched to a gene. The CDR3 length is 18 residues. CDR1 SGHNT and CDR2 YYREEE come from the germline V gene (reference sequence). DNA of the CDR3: TGTGCCAGCAGCCATGCTTATAGCGGGAGGGCGGACACCGGGGAGCTGTTTTTT. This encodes CASSHAYSGRADTGELFF.

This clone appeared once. The CDR3 DNA reads TGTGCCTGGAGTTCGGGAGGGTCATCCAATGAGCAGTTCTTC. Translation: CAWSSGGSSNEQFF. This chain connects TRBV30 to TRBJ2-1; 8 positions agree with TRBD2. Germline V gene sequence: CDR1 GTSNPN, CDR2 SVGIG (reference sequence). V lost 2 bases, J lost 6 bases, and 6 bases stayed unmatched. The CDR3 consists of 14 residues.

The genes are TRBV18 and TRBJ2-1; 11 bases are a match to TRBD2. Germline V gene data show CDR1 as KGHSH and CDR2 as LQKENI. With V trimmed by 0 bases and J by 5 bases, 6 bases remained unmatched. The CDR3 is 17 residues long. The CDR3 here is CASSPPSGTSGHNEQFF. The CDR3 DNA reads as TGTGCCAGCTCACCACCGTCCGGGACTAGCGGACACAATGAGCAGTTCTTC. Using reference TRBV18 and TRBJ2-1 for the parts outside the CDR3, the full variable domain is NAGVMQNPRHLVRRRGQEARLRCSPMKGHSHVYWYRQLPEEGLKFMVYLQKENIIDESGMPKERFSAEFPKEGPSILRIQQVVRGDSAAYFCASSPPSGTSGHNEQFFGPGTRLTVL.

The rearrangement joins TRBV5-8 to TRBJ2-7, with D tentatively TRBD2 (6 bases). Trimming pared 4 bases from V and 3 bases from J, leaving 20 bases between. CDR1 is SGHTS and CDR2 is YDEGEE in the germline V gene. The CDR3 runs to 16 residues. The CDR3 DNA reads TGTGCCAGCAGCCCCCCGGGGGTAGGACGGTACTACGAGCAGTACTTC. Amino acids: CASSPPGVGRYYEQYF.

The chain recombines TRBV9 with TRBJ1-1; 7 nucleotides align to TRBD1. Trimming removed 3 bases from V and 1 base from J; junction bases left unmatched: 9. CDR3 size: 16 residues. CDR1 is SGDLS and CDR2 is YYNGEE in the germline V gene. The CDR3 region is CASSALQGLKNTEAFF. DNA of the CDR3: TGTGCCAGCAGCGCACTACAGGGGCTTAAGAACACTGAAGCTTTCTTT.

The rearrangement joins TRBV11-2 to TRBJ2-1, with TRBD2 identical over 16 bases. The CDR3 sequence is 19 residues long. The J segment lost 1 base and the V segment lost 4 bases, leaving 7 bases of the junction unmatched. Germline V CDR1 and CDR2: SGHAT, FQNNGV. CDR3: CASSYLGTSGRASYNEQFF. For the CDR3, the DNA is TGTGCCAGCAGCTACCTCGGGACTAGCGGGAGGGCATCCTACAATGAGCAGTTCTTC.

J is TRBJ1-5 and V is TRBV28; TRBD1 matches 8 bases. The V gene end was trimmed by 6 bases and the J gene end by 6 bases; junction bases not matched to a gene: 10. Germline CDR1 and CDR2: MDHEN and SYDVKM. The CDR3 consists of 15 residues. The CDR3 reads CASRTGQGTTQPQHF. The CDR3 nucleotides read TGTGCCAGCAGAACCGGACAGGGAACTACTCAGCCCCAGCATTTT.